This T cell receptor (beta chain) was obtained from a study of OX40 agonist ivuxolimab in advanced cancers. Unmatched junction bases numbered 10, after V lost 5 bases and J lost 2 bases. The CDR3 consists of 16 residues. CDR1 and CDR2 from the germline V gene are KGHSH and LQKENI. This clone has only one observation. TCRdb's table, derived via immunoSEQ multiplex PCR, lists solely in-frame clones and lacks some. This sample has approximately 60,000 clones, with roughly 84% found just once. The TCR sequence derives from an adult with an advanced solid tumor such as melanoma, head and neck, liver or kidney cancer. V usage is TRBV18 and J usage is TRBJ2-7, with TRBD1 matching 9 bases. Material: CD4+ or CD8+ T cells sorted from blood, obtained in a trial of the OX40 agonist ivuxolimab. CDR3 nucleotides: TGTGCCAGCTCATCGACCCCGGGACAGGGAGCCTACGAGCAGTACTTC. Translated: CASSSTPGQGAYEQYF.